These 10 T cell receptor beta chains share one sample of origin, sequenced in a study of blood T cell repertoires in COVID-19. Generated by immunoSEQ multiplex PCR, the TCRdb table keeps only in-frame clones and is missing some. Counted here are approximately 280,000 clones, 89% occurring once; the ten biggest clones make up more than 1.5%. Material for sequencing was PBMCs or T cells enriched from blood (not recorded which). Receptors were obtained from a woman aged 60-75 years who had recovered from COVID-19.

The chain uses TRBV6-8 and TRBJ2-7; D is unresolved. From germline, CDR1 is MNHGY and CDR2 SAAAGT. There are 11 residues in the CDR3. V shed 9 bases and J shed 1 base, with 7 bases lying between them. The DNA for the CDR3 is TGTGCCAGGTCCGCGTCCTACGAGCAGTACTTC. Residues: CARSASYEQYF.

The chain carries TRBV18 and TRBJ1-1; D perhaps matches TRBD1 (5 bases). The CDR3 is 13 residues long. Trimming took 6 bases from V and 3 from J, leaving 11 bases between them. Germline V gives CDR1 KGHSH, CDR2 LQKENI. The CDR3 is CASSPDRYTEAFF. The CDR3 DNA reads TGTGCCAGCTCGCCCGACAGATACACTGAAGCTTTCTTT.

V and J are TRBV5-1 and TRBJ2-2; 7 bases fit TRBD1. The CDR3 has 16 amino acids. Germline loops: CDR1 SGHRS, CDR2 YFSETQ. Trimming removed 0 bases from V and 2 bases from J; junction bases left unmatched: 4. Here the CDR3 DNA reads TGCGCCAGCAGCTTGGCCAAGGGGGCTAACACCGGGGAGCTGTTTTTT. Translation: CASSLAKGANTGELFF. Supplemented by reference TRBV5-1 and TRBJ2-2, the full variable domain reads KAGVTQTPRYLIKTRGQQVTLSCSPISGHRSVSWYQQTPGQGLQFLFEYFSETQRNKGNFPGRFSGRQFSNSRSEMNVSTLELGDSALYLCASSLAKGANTGELFFGEGSRLTVL.

This chain joins TRBV10-3 and TRBJ2-7; 9 bases agree with TRBD2. Germline CDR1 reads ENHRY; CDR2 reads SYGVKD. J was trimmed by 2 bases and V by 4 bases; bases with no gene match: 6. The length of the CDR3 is 15 residues. CDR3 DNA: TGTGCCATCAGTGTGGCTAGCGGGGCGACCTACGAGCAGTACTTC. Translated, it gives CAISVASGATYEQYF.

The rearrangement joins TRBV4-1 to TRBJ2-2, with D possibly being TRBD1 (5 bases). The CDR3 runs 15 residues. V was trimmed by 0 bases and J by 6 bases, leaving 11 bases between them. In germline, CDR1 is MGHRA, CDR2 YSYEKL. CDR3 sequence: CASSQDARAAGELFF. As DNA, the CDR3 is TGCGCCAGCAGCCAAGATGCCAGGGCAGCCGGGGAGCTGTTTTTT.

V usage is TRBV4-1 and J usage is TRBJ2-7; 9 bases are a match to TRBD1. Germline V gene data show CDR1 as MGHRA and CDR2 as YSYEKL. The CDR3 is 16 residues long. With V trimmed by 0 bases and J by 4 bases, 7 bases remained unmatched. The CDR3 nucleotides read TGCGCCAGCAGCCAAGATCGCTCACAGGGGGCTTACGAGCAGTACTTC. As protein: CASSQDRSQGAYEQYF.

This chain joins TRBV28 and TRBJ2-3, with D hard to call. The CDR3 has 16 amino acids. V dropped 7 bases and J dropped 1 base, with 18 bases sitting between them. From germline, CDR1 is MDHEN and CDR2 SYDVKM. The CDR3 loop is CASITSWRGRTDTQYF. The CDR3 DNA reads as TGTGCCAGCATCACCTCATGGAGAGGCCGCACAGATACGCAGTATTTT.

V is TRBV27 and J is TRBJ1-2; 7 nucleotides line up with TRBD1. Losses at the gene ends were 7 bases for V and 4 bases for J; bases not matched to a gene: 24. The CDR3 contains 19 residues. The germline CDR1 and CDR2 sequences are MNHEY and SMNVEV (reference sequence). DNA for the CDR3: TGTGCCAGCAACAGGGGCAGGCCTGTAACTATGACGCTTACCTATGGCTACACCTTC. This translates into CASNRGRPVTMTLTYGYTF.

CDR3: CASSIEGHPTTGELFF. In DNA, the CDR3 is TGTGCCAGTAGTATAGAGGGACATCCGACAACCGGGGAGCTGTTTTTT. This rearrangement joins TRBV19 to TRBJ2-2; possibly TRBD1 for D (6 bases). Trimming took off 0 bases at V and 5 bases at J, with 13 bases between the two ends. CDR3 length equals 16 residues. Germline lookup yields CDR1 LNHDA and CDR2 SQIVND (reference sequence).

The V gene is TRBV19, the J gene TRBJ1-1; 8 nucleotides agree with TRBD1. This CDR3 region has 13 residues. V shed 9 bases and J 8 bases; nucleotides not matched to a gene: 11. Germline V CDR1 and CDR2: LNHDA, SQIVND (reference sequence). CDR3 bases: TGTGCCAGCTCAAGGACAGGGTTCAACGAAGCTTTCTTT. It specifies CASSRTGFNEAFF.